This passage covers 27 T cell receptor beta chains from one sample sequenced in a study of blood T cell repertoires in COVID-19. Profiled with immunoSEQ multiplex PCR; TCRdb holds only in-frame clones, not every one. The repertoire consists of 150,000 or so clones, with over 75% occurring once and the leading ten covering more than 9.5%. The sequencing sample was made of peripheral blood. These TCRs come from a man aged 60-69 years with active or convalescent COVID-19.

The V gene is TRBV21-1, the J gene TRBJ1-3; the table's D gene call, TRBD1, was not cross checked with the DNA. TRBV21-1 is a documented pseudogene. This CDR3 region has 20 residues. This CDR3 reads CASSTCKDIILWKSGNTIYF. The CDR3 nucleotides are TGTGCCAGCAGCACCTGTAAGGACATAATACTCTGGAAGTCCGGAAACACCATATATTTT.

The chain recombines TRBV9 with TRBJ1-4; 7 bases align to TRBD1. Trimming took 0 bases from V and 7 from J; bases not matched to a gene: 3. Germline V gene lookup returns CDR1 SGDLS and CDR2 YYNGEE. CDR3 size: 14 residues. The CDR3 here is CASSVAPGGEKLFF. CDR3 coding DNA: TGTGCCAGCAGCGTAGCTCCAGGGGGTGAAAAACTGTTTTTT.

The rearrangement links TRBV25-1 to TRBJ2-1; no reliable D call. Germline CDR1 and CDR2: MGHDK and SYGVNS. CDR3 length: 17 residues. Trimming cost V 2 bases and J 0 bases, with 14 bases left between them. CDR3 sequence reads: CASSEPSLPSSYNEQFF. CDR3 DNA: TGTGCCAGCAGTGAACCCTCTCTGCCGAGCTCCTACAATGAGCAGTTCTTC. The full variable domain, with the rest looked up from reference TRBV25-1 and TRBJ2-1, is EADIYQTPRYLVIGTGKKITLECSQTMGHDKMYWYQQDPGMELHLIHYSYGVNSTEKGDLSSESTVSRIRTEHFPLTLESARPSHTSQYLCASSEPSLPSSYNEQFFGPGTRLTVL.

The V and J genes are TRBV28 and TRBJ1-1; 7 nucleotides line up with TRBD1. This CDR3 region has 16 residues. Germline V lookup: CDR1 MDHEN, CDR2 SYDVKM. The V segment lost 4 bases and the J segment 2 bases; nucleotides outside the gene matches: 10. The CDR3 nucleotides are TGTGCCAGCAGTTCCCCAGGGACAGCCAAAAACACTGAAGCTTTCTTT. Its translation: CASSSPGTAKNTEAFF.

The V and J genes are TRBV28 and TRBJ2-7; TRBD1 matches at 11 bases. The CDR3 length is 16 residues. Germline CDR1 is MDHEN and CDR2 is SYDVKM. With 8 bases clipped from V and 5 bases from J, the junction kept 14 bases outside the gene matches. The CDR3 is CASRENGQGARDEQYF. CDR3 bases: TGTGCCAGCCGCGAGAATGGACAGGGGGCCCGGGACGAGCAGTACTTC.

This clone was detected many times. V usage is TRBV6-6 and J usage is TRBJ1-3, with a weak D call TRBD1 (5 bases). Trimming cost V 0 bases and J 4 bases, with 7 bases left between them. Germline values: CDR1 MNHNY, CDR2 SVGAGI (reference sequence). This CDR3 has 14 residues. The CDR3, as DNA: TGTGCCAGCAGTTACTCGGGGCAGGGAAACACCATATATTTT. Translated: CASSYSGQGNTIYF.

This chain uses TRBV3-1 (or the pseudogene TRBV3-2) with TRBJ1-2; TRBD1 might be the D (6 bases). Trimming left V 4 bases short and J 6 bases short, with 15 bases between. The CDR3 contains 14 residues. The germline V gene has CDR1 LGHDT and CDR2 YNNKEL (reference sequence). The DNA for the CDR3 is TGTGCCAGCAGCCCGGCCGAGCGGGGGCATGGCTACACCTTC. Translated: CASSPAERGHGYTF.

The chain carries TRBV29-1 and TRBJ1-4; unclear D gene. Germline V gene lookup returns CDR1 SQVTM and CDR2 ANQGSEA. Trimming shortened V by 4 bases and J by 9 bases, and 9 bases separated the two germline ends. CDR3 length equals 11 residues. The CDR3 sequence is CSVANSKKLFF. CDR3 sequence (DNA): TGCAGCGTTGCGAACTCGAAAAAACTGTTTTTT. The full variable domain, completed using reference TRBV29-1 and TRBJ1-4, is SAVISQKPSRDICQRGTSLTIQCQVDSQVTMMFWYRQQPGQSLTLIATANQGSEATYESGFVIDKFPISRPNLTFSTLTVSNMSPEDSSIYLCSVANSKKLFFGSGTQLSVL.

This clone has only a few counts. The CDR3 reads CASTPLAGVGETQYF. CDR3 in DNA: TGTGCCAGCACCCCCTTAGCGGGAGTGGGGGAGACCCAGTACTTC. This chain uses TRBV6-2 or TRBV6-3 with TRBJ2-5, with TRBD2 matching 9 bases. CDR3 length equals 15 residues. In germline, CDR1 is MNHEY, CDR2 SVGEGT. The ends lost 7 bases at V and 5 bases at J; junction bases unmatched: 11.

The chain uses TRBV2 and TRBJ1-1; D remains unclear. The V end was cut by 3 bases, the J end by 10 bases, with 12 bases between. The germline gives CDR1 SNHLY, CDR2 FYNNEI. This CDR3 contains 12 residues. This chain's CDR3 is CASSEEVRAAFF. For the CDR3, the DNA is TGTGCCAGCAGTGAGGAGGTGAGGGCAGCTTTCTTT.

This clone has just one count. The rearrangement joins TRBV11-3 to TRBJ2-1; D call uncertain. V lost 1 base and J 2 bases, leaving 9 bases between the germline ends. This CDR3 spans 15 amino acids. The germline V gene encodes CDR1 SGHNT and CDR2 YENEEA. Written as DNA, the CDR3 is TGTGCCAGCAGCTTAGTTTCCTCCGCCTACAATGAGCAGTTCTTC. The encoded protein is CASSLVSSAYNEQFF.

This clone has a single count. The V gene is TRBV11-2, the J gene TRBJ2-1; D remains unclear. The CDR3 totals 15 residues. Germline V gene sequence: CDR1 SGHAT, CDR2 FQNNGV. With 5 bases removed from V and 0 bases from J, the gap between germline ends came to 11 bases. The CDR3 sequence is CASSPGTSSYNEQFF. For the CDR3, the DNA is TGTGCCAGCAGCCCGGGTACGAGCTCCTACAATGAGCAGTTCTTC. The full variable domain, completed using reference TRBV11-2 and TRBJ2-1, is EAGVAQSPRYKIIEKRQSVAFWCNPISGHATLYWYQQILGQGPKLLIQFQNNGVVDDSQLPKDRFSAERLKGVDSTLKIQPAKLEDSAVYLCASSPGTSSYNEQFFGPGTRLTVL.

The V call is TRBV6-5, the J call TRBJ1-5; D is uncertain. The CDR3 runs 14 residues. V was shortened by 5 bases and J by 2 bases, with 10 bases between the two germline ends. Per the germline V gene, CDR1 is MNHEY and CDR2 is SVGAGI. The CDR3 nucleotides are TGTGCCAGCAGTCCCCCCGGAGGCAATCAGCCCCAGCATTTT. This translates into CASSPPGGNQPQHF.

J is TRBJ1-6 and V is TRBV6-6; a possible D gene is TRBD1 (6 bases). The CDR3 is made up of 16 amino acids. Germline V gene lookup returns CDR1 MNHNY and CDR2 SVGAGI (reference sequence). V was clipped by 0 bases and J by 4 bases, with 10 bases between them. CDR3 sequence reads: CASSYSRTEYNSPLHF. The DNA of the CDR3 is TGTGCCAGCAGTTACTCTAGGACAGAGTATAATTCACCCCTCCACTTT.

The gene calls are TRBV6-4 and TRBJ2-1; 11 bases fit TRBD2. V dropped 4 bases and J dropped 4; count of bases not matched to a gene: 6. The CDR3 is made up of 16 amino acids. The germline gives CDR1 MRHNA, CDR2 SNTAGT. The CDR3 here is CASSALSGGAYNEQFF. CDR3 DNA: TGTGCCAGCAGTGCCCTTAGCGGGGGGGCTTACAATGAGCAGTTCTTC.

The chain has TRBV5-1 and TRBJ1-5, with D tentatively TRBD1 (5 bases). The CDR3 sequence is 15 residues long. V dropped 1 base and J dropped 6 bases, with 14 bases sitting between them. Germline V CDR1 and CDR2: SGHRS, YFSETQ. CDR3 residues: CASSLLGVLGQPQHF. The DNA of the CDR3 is TGCGCCAGCAGCTTGCTAGGGGTTTTGGGTCAGCCCCAGCATTTT.

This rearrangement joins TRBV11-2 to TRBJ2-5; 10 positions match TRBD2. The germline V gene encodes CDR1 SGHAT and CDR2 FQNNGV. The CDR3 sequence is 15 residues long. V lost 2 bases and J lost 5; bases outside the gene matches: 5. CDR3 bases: TGTGCCAGCAGCTTATTACCGGGACTAGCGGAGACCCAGTACTTC. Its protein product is CASSLLPGLAETQYF.

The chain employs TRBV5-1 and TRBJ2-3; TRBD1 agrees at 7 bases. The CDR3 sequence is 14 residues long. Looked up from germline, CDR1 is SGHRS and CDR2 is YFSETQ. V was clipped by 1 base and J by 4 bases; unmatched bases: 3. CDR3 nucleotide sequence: TGCGCCAGCAGCTTGAATGGACAGGCAGATACGCAGTATTTT. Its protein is CASSLNGQADTQYF.

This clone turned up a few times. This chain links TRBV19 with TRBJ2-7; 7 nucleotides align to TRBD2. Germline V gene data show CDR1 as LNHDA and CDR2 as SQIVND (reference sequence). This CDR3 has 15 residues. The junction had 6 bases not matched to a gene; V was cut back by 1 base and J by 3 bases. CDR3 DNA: TGTGCCAGTAGTATAGGGCTAGCGGAGCTCTACGAGCAGTACTTC. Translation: CASSIGLAELYEQYF.

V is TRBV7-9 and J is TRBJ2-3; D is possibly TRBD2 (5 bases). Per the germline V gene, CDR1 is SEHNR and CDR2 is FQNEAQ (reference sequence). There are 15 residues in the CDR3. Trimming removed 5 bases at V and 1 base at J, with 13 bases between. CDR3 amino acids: CASSASAGGTDTQYF. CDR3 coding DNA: TGTGCCAGCAGCGCATCTGCGGGTGGCACAGATACGCAGTATTTT.

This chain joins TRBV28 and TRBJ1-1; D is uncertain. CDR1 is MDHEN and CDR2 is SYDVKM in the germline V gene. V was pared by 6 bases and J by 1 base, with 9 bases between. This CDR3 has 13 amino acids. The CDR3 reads CASRGTPNTEAFF. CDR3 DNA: TGTGCCAGCAGGGGCACTCCGAACACTGAAGCTTTCTTT. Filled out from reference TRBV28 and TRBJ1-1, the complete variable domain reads DVKVTQSSRYLVKRTGEKVFLECVQDMDHENMFWYRQDPGLGLRLIYFSYDVKMKEKGDIPEGYSVSREKKERFSLILESASTNQTSMYLCASRGTPNTEAFFGQGTRLTVV.

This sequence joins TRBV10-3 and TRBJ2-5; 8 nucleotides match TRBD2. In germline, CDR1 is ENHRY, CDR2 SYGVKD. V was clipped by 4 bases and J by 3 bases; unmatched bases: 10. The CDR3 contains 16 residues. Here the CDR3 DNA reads TGTGCCATCAGTGCGGCTTTTGGGCGGGGGGAAGAGACCCAGTACTTC. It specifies CAISAAFGRGEETQYF.

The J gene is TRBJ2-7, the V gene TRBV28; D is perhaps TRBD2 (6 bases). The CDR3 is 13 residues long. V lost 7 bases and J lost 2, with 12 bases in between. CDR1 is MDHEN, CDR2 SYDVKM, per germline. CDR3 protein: CASNPASAYEQYF. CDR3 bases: TGTGCCAGCAACCCAGCTAGCGCCTACGAGCAGTACTTC.

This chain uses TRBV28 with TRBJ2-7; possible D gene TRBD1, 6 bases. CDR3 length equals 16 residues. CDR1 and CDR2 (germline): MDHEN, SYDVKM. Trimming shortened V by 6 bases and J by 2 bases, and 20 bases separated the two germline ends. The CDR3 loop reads CASSLSWQGSAYEQYF. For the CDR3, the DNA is TGTGCCAGCAGCCTGAGCTGGCAGGGGAGCGCCTACGAGCAGTACTTC.

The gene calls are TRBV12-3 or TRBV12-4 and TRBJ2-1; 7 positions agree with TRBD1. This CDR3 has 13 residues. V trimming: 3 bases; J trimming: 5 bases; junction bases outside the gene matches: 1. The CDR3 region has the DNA TGTGCCAGCAGTTTCAGGGGGAACAATGAGCAGTTCTTC. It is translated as CASSFRGNNEQFF.

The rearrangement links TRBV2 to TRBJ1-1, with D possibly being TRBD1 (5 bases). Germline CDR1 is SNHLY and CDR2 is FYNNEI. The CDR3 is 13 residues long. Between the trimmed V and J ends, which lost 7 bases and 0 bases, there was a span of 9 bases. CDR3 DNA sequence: TGTGCCAGCAAGGGGTCCCTGAACACTGAAGCTTTCTTT. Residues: CASKGSLNTEAFF.

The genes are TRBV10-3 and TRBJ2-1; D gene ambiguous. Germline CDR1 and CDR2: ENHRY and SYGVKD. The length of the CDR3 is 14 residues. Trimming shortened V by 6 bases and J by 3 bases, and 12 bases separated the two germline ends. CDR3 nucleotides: TGTGCCATCAGCGCGGCCTCGGGCTACAATGAGCAGTTCTTC. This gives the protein CAISAASGYNEQFF.